These 27 T cell receptor beta chains share one sample of origin, sequenced in a study of cytomegalovirus exposure and HLA in healthy donors. Generated by immunoSEQ multiplex PCR, the TCRdb table keeps only in-frame clones and is missing some. The table has over 150,000 clones, roughly 89% seen once; the top ten hold about 2.9%. The specimen sequenced was PBMCs. These receptors came from a young woman in good health and CMV-seropositive.

This clone was seen just once. This chain links TRBV6-4 with TRBJ2-7; unclear D gene. The CDR3 length is 8 residues. CDR1 and CDR2 from the germline V gene are MRHNA and SNTAGT. V lost 9 bases to trimming and J lost 12 bases, with 9 bases between them. DNA of the CDR3: TGTGCCAGGACACCGCCGTACTTC. As protein: CARTPPYF.

The V and J genes are TRBV7-2 and TRBJ1-2; D not resolved. Trimming removed 1 base at V and 1 base at J, with 13 bases between. CDR3 size: 16 residues. CDR1 SGHTA and CDR2 FQGNSA come from the germline V gene. CDR3 amino acids: CASSLVVEVDNYGYTF. CDR3 DNA: TGTGCCAGCAGCTTAGTAGTTGAGGTAGATAACTATGGCTACACCTTC.

The rearrangement joins TRBV25-1 to TRBJ2-3; no clear D gene. Germline CDR1 is MGHDK and CDR2 is SYGVNS. The CDR3 contains 13 residues. The V end was cut by 3 bases, the J end by 2 bases, with 6 bases between. CDR3 amino acids: CASSELLTDTQYF. The DNA for the CDR3 is TGTGCCAGCAGTGAGTTACTCACAGATACGCAGTATTTT.

The rearrangement uses TRBV6-6 and TRBJ2-2; maybe TRBD1 (6 bases). Deletions cut 5 bases from V and 1 base from J, with 11 bases between. The CDR3 is made up of 15 amino acids. Germline V CDR1 and CDR2: MNHNY, SVGAGI (reference sequence). The CDR3 protein is CASSQSTGNTGELFF. DNA for the CDR3: TGTGCCAGCAGTCAGTCGACAGGGAACACCGGGGAGCTGTTTTTT.

J is TRBJ2-2 and V is TRBV9; TRBD2 matches at 9 bases. V was pared by 6 bases and J by 1 base, with 7 bases of the junction left unmatched. CDR1 is SGDLS and CDR2 is YYNGEE in the germline V gene. The CDR3 contains 16 residues. The CDR3 region has the DNA TGTGCCAGCACCGGCGGGAGGGCCTGGAACACCGGGGAGCTGTTTTTT. Translated: CASTGGRAWNTGELFF.

J is TRBJ2-7 and V is TRBV7-9; D is uncertain. Germline CDR1 SEHNR, CDR2 FQNEAQ (reference sequence). The V gene lost 1 base and the J gene lost 5 bases, with 9 bases spanning the gap. The CDR3 spans 13 residues. In DNA form, the CDR3 reads TGTGCCAGCAGCTTAGGGGTTCGGGACGAGCAGTACTTC. It yields the protein CASSLGVRDEQYF.

V gene TRBV6-4 combines with J gene TRBJ2-7, with 7 bases that match TRBD1. Germline loops: CDR1 MRHNA, CDR2 SNTAGT. The V segment lost 6 bases and the J segment 5 bases; nucleotides outside the gene matches: 10. The CDR3 runs 14 residues. The chain's CDR3 is CASRRGHRVNEQYF. The CDR3 DNA is TGTGCCAGCAGAAGGGGGCACAGGGTAAACGAGCAGTACTTC.

The chain uses TRBV5-1 and TRBJ2-1, with TRBD1 matching 7 bases. J was trimmed by 3 bases and V by 4 bases; bases with no gene match: 4. This CDR3 contains 14 residues. CDR1 is SGHRS and CDR2 is YFSETQ in the germline V gene. This chain's CDR3 is CASSSGTDYNEQFF. The CDR3 nucleotides read TGCGCCAGCAGCAGTGGGACAGACTACAATGAGCAGTTCTTC.

This chain links TRBV4-3 with TRBJ2-1, with 8 nucleotides matching TRBD2. Trimming took 4 bases from V and 5 from J; bases not matched to a gene: 4. CDR3 length: 14 amino acids. CDR1 is LGHNA, CDR2 YSLEER, per germline. CDR3 sequence (DNA): TGCGCCAGCAGCCTAACTAGCGGAGACAATGAGCAGTTCTTC. Translation: CASSLTSGDNEQFF.

V usage is TRBV7-9 and J usage is TRBJ2-6; D uncertain. Germline assignment: CDR1 SEHNR and CDR2 FQNEAQ (reference sequence). Deletions cut 5 bases from V and 0 bases from J, with 11 bases between. The CDR3 covers 16 residues. In DNA, the CDR3 is TGTGCCAGCAGCCGATCAGTTGTCTCTGGGGCCAACGTCCTGACTTTC. Translated: CASSRSVVSGANVLTF. The whole variable domain, remainder taken from reference TRBV7-9 and TRBJ2-6, is DTGVSQNPRHKITKRGQNVTFRCDPISEHNRLYWYRQTLGQGPEFLTYFQNEAQLEKSRLLSDRFSAERPKGSFSTLEIQRTEQGDSAMYLCASSRSVVSGANVLTFGAGSRLTVL.

For this clone: This sample also contains other DNA sequences that code for the same CDR3. Here the CDR3 DNA reads TGTGCCAGCTCACCGGGGGGCAGGGGGACTGAAGCTTTCTTT. This gives the protein CASSPGGRGTEAFF. V usage is TRBV18 and J usage is TRBJ1-1; 7 bases fit TRBD1. Germline V gives CDR1 KGHSH, CDR2 LQKENI. The V and J ends lost 3 bases and 5 bases, in that order; junction bases with no gene match: 6. CDR3 length equals 14 residues. Drawing the rest from reference TRBV18 and TRBJ1-1, the complete variable domain is NAGVMQNPRHLVRRRGQEARLRCSPMKGHSHVYWYRQLPEEGLKFMVYLQKENIIDESGMPKERFSAEFPKEGPSILRIQQVVRGDSAAYFCASSPGGRGTEAFFGQGTRLTVV.

The chain recombines TRBV4-2 with TRBJ1-2, with TRBD1 as a possible D gene (6 bases). Germline CDR1 and CDR2: LGHNA and YNFKEQ. Trimming removed 9 bases from V and 4 bases from J, with 12 bases in between. The CDR3 runs to 12 residues. This chain's CDR3 is CASREDSYGYTF. The DNA of the CDR3 is TGTGCCAGTCGTGAGGACAGCTATGGCTACACCTTC.

The chain joins TRBV4-3 to TRBJ2-1; 13 positions agree with TRBD2. This CDR3 has 16 amino acids. In germline, CDR1 is LGHNA, CDR2 YSLEER. J gave up 9 bases and V 1 base, and 6 bases lay outside the gene matches. CDR3 sequence (DNA): TGCGCCAGCAGCCAAGGCGGGACTAGCGGGACCGGTGAGCAGTTCTTC. Its translation: CASSQGGTSGTGEQFF.

A few counts support this clone. This chain uses TRBV29-1 with TRBJ1-1, with D perhaps matching TRBD1 (5 bases). CDR3 length equals 14 residues. V lost 6 bases, J lost 5 bases, and 19 bases lay in between. CDR1 SQVTM and CDR2 ANQGSEA come from the germline V gene. CDR3 DNA: TGCAGCGTCACCCGGGACCCGGAGGGTACTGAAGCTTTCTTT. The encoded protein is CSVTRDPEGTEAFF.

This rearrangement joins TRBV15 to TRBJ2-5; 9 positions match TRBD1. Germline V gene sequence: CDR1 LNHNV, CDR2 YYDKDF (reference sequence). The CDR3 extends over 15 amino acids. The ends lost 0 bases at V and 4 bases at J; junction bases unmatched: 3. CDR3 sequence reads: CATSRERQGVETQYF. The CDR3, as DNA: TGTGCCACCAGCAGAGAGCGACAGGGGGTAGAGACCCAGTACTTC.

The V gene is TRBV18, the J gene TRBJ2-7, with 7 positions matching TRBD2. The ends lost 6 bases at V and 0 bases at J; junction bases unmatched: 5. The CDR3 sequence is 14 residues long. Germline CDR1 KGHSH, CDR2 LQKENI. CDR3 sequence reads: CASSPRGSSYEQYF. In DNA, the CDR3 is TGTGCCAGCTCTCCGCGCGGGAGCTCCTACGAGCAGTACTTC.

This chain uses TRBV30 with TRBJ1-2; 9 bases map to TRBD1. CDR3 length: 13 amino acids. Trimming cost V 2 bases and J 7 bases; bases outside gene matches: 5. Germline V gene lookup returns CDR1 GTSNPN and CDR2 SVGIG (reference sequence). CDR3 coding DNA: TGTGCCTGGAGTTCTACAGGGGGCAGTGGCTACACCTTC. Residues: CAWSSTGGSGYTF.

The chain uses TRBV7-8 and TRBJ2-3; 8 nucleotides match TRBD1. The CDR3 consists of 15 residues. The V gene end was trimmed by 5 bases and the J gene end by 4 bases; junction bases not matched to a gene: 8. The germline gives CDR1 SGHVS, CDR2 FQNEAQ. CDR3 residues: CASSLRLTGADTQYF. The CDR3 DNA follows: TGTGCCAGCAGCCTACGGTTGACAGGGGCAGATACGCAGTATTTT.

CDR3 in amino acids: CASSLIRVEDTQYF. The DNA for the CDR3 is TGTGCCAGCAGCTTAATCAGGGTGGAGGATACGCAGTATTTT. The chain couples TRBV11-2 to TRBJ2-3, with D perhaps TRBD1 (5 bases). Trimming removed 2 bases at V and 6 bases at J, with 12 bases between. CDR3 length: 14 residues. Germline values: CDR1 SGHAT, CDR2 FQNNGV.

The rearrangement joins TRBV28 to TRBJ2-7; TRBD2 is a possible D gene (6 bases). V was cut by 5 bases and J by 4 bases, with 15 bases left in between. CDR1 and CDR2 from the germline V gene are MDHEN and SYDVKM. The CDR3 runs 14 residues. The CDR3 DNA sequence: TGTGCCAGCAGTCTAGTAGCGGAGAAGTACGAGCAGTACTTC. Translating gives CASSLVAEKYEQYF. The full variable domain, in which reference TRBV28 and TRBJ2-7 provide the parts outside the CDR3, is DVKVTQSSRYLVKRTGEKVFLECVQDMDHENMFWYRQDPGLGLRLIYFSYDVKMKEKGDIPEGYSVSREKKERFSLILESASTNQTSMYLCASSLVAEKYEQYFGPGTRLTVT.

V is TRBV11-3 and J is TRBJ2-5; 7 bases map to TRBD1. The V gene end was trimmed by 5 bases and the J gene end by 5 bases; junction bases not matched to a gene: 5. This CDR3 has 13 amino acids. CDR1 is SGHNT, CDR2 YENEEA, per germline. CDR3 loop: CASSEDREETQYF. The CDR3 region has the DNA TGTGCCAGCAGCGAAGACAGGGAGGAGACCCAGTACTTC.

The chain employs TRBV21-1 and TRBJ2-7; TRBD2, as called in the table, went unchecked against the DNA. TRBV21-1 is a pseudogene segment. The CDR3 runs 13 residues. This CDR3 reads CASSWGGTVRQYF. As DNA, the CDR3 is TGTGCCAGCAGCTGGGGGGGTACGGTCCGGCAGTACTTC.

This sequence joins TRBV13 and TRBJ2-7, with 7 bases identical to TRBD1. CDR3 length: 13 amino acids. Looked up from germline, CDR1 is PRHDT and CDR2 is FYEKMQ (reference sequence). The V and J ends lost 5 bases and 4 bases, in that order; junction bases with no gene match: 5. CDR3 in amino acids: CASSAGTEYEQYF. DNA of the CDR3: TGTGCCAGCAGCGCCGGGACAGAGTACGAGCAGTACTTC.

The genes are TRBV2 and TRBJ1-2, with D hard to call. This CDR3 is 17 amino acids long. The ends were cut back, 2 bases at V and 0 bases at J, with 16 bases in the middle. The V gene's germline CDR1 is SNHLY and CDR2 FYNNEI. The CDR3 sequence is CASSESGVMIPNYGYTF. Here the CDR3 DNA reads TGTGCCAGCAGTGAATCCGGGGTTATGATCCCTAACTATGGCTACACCTTC.

The rearrangement joins TRBV5-4 to TRBJ2-6; tentatively, D is TRBD2 (6 bases). This CDR3 is 17 amino acids long. V lost 7 bases and J lost 0, with 17 bases in between. The germline V gene encodes CDR1 SGHNT and CDR2 YYREEE (reference sequence). In DNA form, the CDR3 reads TGTGCCAGCCACGGCCCGGGGAGGAGCTCTGGGGCCAACGTCCTGACTTTC. Translated, it gives CASHGPGRSSGANVLTF.

CDR3 amino acids: CASSFGDRRNTEAFF. For the CDR3, the DNA is TGTGCCAGTAGTTTCGGGGACAGGCGGAACACTGAAGCTTTCTTT. The gene calls are TRBV19 and TRBJ1-1; TRBD1 aligns across 8 bases. The V gene end was trimmed by 5 bases and the J gene end by 1 base; junction bases not matched to a gene: 6. Germline lookup yields CDR1 LNHDA and CDR2 SQIVND (reference sequence). CDR3 size: 15 residues.

The V call is TRBV28, the J call TRBJ2-3; a weak D match, TRBD2 (6 bases). The V gene lost 7 bases and the J gene lost 2 bases, with 13 bases spanning the gap. The CDR3 covers 14 residues. In germline, CDR1 is MDHEN, CDR2 SYDVKM. In DNA form, the CDR3 reads TGTGCCAGCACCAAAAGACTAGACACAGATACGCAGTATTTT. Its translation is CASTKRLDTDTQYF. The complete variable domain, with remaining parts taken from reference TRBV28 and TRBJ2-3, reads DVKVTQSSRYLVKRTGEKVFLECVQDMDHENMFWYRQDPGLGLRLIYFSYDVKMKEKGDIPEGYSVSREKKERFSLILESASTNQTSMYLCASTKRLDTDTQYFGPGTRLTVL.